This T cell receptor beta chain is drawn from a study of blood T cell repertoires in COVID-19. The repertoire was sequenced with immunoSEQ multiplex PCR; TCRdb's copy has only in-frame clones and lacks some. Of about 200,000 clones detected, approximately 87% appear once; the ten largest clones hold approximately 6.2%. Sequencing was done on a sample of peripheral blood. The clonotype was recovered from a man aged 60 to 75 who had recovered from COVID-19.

CDR3 amino acids: CASSVAVSGGEQETQYF. The CDR3 DNA is TGTGCCAGCAGCGTAGCTGTGTCGGGGGGGGAACAAGAGACCCAGTACTTC. The chain links TRBV9 to TRBJ2-5; the match to TRBD2 covers 8 bases. This CDR3 has 17 amino acids. The V gene end was trimmed by 0 bases and the J gene end by 2 bases; junction bases not matched to a gene: 9. Germline V lookup: CDR1 SGDLS, CDR2 YYNGEE.